This T cell receptor beta chain was identified in a study of blood T cell repertoires in COVID-19. Study overall: Sites in the United States, Italy and Spain provided acute and convalescent COVID-19 samples. Nucleic acid was either cDNA or gDNA, and it came from T cells, B-cell-depleted T cells, or PBMCs.

Authors' methods: Counts of nucleated cells, estimated from reference gene primer amplification, were obtained. Sequenced by immunoSEQ multiplex PCR; TCRdb stores in-frame clones only, minus some. V, J and clone size are taken as reported in that table, and D and trimming were inferred from the DNA itself. The sample has roughly 190,000 clones, approximately 90% seen once; the top ten hold around 3.5%. This clone was seen a handful of times. Trimming pared 9 bases from V and 0 bases from J, leaving 12 bases between. CDR3 length: 14 residues. Germline CDR1 is MNHEY and CDR2 is SMNVEV (reference sequence).

The sample taken for sequencing was peripheral blood. The chain uses TRBV27 and TRBJ2-1, with D uncertain. The TCR comes from a man aged 18-30 years with active or convalescent COVID-19. The CDR3 is CARETRGSYNEQFF. The CDR3 nucleotides read TGTGCCAGAGAGACGCGCGGCTCCTACAATGAGCAGTTCTTC.